These 28 T cell receptor beta chains were all obtained from the same sample, sequenced in a study of blood T cell repertoires in COVID-19. Using immunoSEQ multiplex PCR, the repertoire was profiled, and TCRdb retains in-frame clones only, with some absent. The data contain 400,000 to 500,000 clones, 86% of them singletons. Sequencing was carried out using peripheral blood. All receptors come from a woman aged 30 to 39 with active or convalescent COVID-19.

As DNA, the CDR3 is TGCGCCAGCAGCCTACGGCCGGGACAGGGGAGCACAGATACGCAGTATTTT. It yields the protein CASSLRPGQGSTDTQYF. V and J are TRBV4-1 and TRBJ2-3, with 10 bases fitting TRBD1. The ends lost 4 bases at V and 0 bases at J; junction bases unmatched: 7. Germline assignment: CDR1 MGHRA and CDR2 YSYEKL. This CDR3 is built from 17 residues.

This chain uses TRBV30 with TRBJ1-3; D not resolved. The germline V gene has CDR1 GTSNPN and CDR2 SVGIG (reference sequence). With 4 bases removed from V and 1 base from J, the gap between germline ends came to 8 bases. There are 13 residues in the CDR3. CDR3 sequence: CAWTPGSGNTIYF. CDR3 DNA: TGTGCCTGGACCCCGGGGTCTGGAAACACCATATATTTT.

The genes are TRBV5-8 and TRBJ2-2, with TRBD1 matching 9 bases. V trimming: 2 bases; J trimming: 3 bases; junction bases outside the gene matches: 2. The V gene's germline CDR1 is SGHTS and CDR2 YDEGEE. The CDR3 is 15 residues long. DNA of the CDR3: TGTGCCAGCAGCTTCAGGACAGGGGACACCGGGGAGCTGTTTTTT. Its translation is CASSFRTGDTGELFF.

This sequence joins TRBV14 and TRBJ2-1, with TRBD2 matching over 13 bases. With V trimmed by 8 bases and J by 1 base, 5 bases remained unmatched. This CDR3 region has 16 residues. In germline, CDR1 is SGHDN, CDR2 FVKESK. The CDR3 is CASATLAGGSYNEQFF. For the CDR3, the DNA is TGTGCCAGCGCGACACTAGCGGGAGGGTCCTACAATGAGCAGTTCTTC.

This chain joins TRBV30 and TRBJ2-3; TRBD2 matches at 10 bases. Germline loops: CDR1 GTSNPN, CDR2 SVGIG (reference sequence). V shed 1 base, J shed 2 bases, and the junction held 9 bases outside the gene matches. The CDR3 is made up of 17 amino acids. For the CDR3, the DNA is TGTGCCTGGAGTGCACCCCCCCTAGCGGGGGACACAGATACGCAGTATTTT. Residues: CAWSAPPLAGDTDTQYF.

The genes are TRBV11-2 and TRBJ1-1; TRBD1 is a possible D gene (5 bases). CDR3 size: 14 residues. The germline gives CDR1 SGHAT, CDR2 FQNNGV. V lost 7 bases, J lost 1 base, and 13 bases lay in between. CDR3 loop: CASTLGLTNTEAFF. The CDR3 region has the DNA TGTGCCAGCACCTTGGGACTGACGAACACTGAAGCTTTCTTT.

The V call is TRBV25-1, the J call TRBJ1-6, with 8 bases lining up with TRBD1. The germline V gene encodes CDR1 MGHDK and CDR2 SYGVNS. J gave up 9 bases and V 3 bases, and 4 bases lay outside the gene matches. The CDR3 totals 14 residues. CDR3 DNA sequence: TGTGCCAGCAGTGACACAGGGACAGGTTCACCCCTCCACTTT. Translating gives CASSDTGTGSPLHF.

This sequence joins TRBV18 and TRBJ2-5, with D possibly TRBD2 on 5 matching bases. This CDR3 region has 18 residues. Per germline, CDR1 KGHSH and CDR2 LQKENI. Deletions cut 3 bases from V and 6 bases from J, with 26 bases between. The CDR3 nucleotides read TGTGCCAGCTCACCCAAGGCCGGGGATACCTCTTACGGGCAGACCCAGTACTTC. Translated: CASSPKAGDTSYGQTQYF.

This chain joins TRBV21-1 and TRBJ2-3; the table's TRBD2 call for D was not verified on the DNA. TRBV21-1 is an annotated pseudogene. CDR3 length: 19 amino acids. CDR3 protein: CASAHGTSGSYLGTDTQYF. The CDR3, as DNA: TGTGCCAGCGCCCATGGGACTAGCGGGAGTTATTTGGGGACAGATACGCAGTATTTT.

The chain links TRBV25-1 to TRBJ1-4; D gene unclear. V was clipped by 3 bases and J by 8 bases, with 16 bases between them. The CDR3 has 15 amino acids. Per the germline V gene, CDR1 is MGHDK and CDR2 is SYGVNS. CDR3 in DNA: TGTGCCAGCAGTGATTCCGGGTATGATCAAGAAAAACTGTTTTTT. As protein: CASSDSGYDQEKLFF.

This chain links TRBV5-4 with TRBJ1-6; 8 nucleotides match TRBD1. The CDR3 sequence is 16 residues long. J was trimmed by 7 bases and V by 0 bases; bases with no gene match: 6. The germline CDR1 and CDR2 sequences are SGHNT and YYREEE (reference sequence). This CDR3 reads CASSLAGQGLNSPLHF. CDR3 bases: TGTGCCAGCAGCTTGGCAGGACAGGGATTAAATTCACCCCTCCACTTT.

CDR3 sequence: CASSDWQGYEQYF. As DNA, the CDR3 is TGTGCCAGCAGTGATTGGCAGGGCTACGAGCAGTACTTC. The chain couples TRBV2 to TRBJ2-7; D may be TRBD1 (5 bases). Trimming took off 3 bases at V and 3 bases at J, with 9 bases between the two ends. The CDR3 is 13 amino acids. CDR1 SNHLY and CDR2 FYNNEI come from the germline V gene.

This chain joins TRBV5-1 and TRBJ1-1; D remains ambiguous. The germline CDR1 and CDR2 sequences are SGHRS and YFSETQ. V dropped 5 bases and J dropped 6 bases, with 11 bases sitting between them. The CDR3 contains 12 residues. The CDR3 reads CASSRESAEAFF. CDR3 bases: TGCGCCAGCAGTCGGGAGAGCGCTGAAGCTTTCTTT.

This chain connects TRBV15 to TRBJ2-2, with a weak D call TRBD1 (6 bases). Trimming cost V 1 base and J 6 bases, with 12 bases left between them. The germline CDR1 and CDR2 sequences are LNHNV and YYDKDF (reference sequence). The CDR3 loop spans 15 amino acids. In DNA form, the CDR3 reads TGTGCCACCAGCAGAGGGACAGATTTCTCCGGGGAGCTGTTTTTT. The encoded protein is CATSRGTDFSGELFF. Complete variable domain (other parts from reference TRBV15 and TRBJ2-2): DAMVIQNPRYQVTQFGKPVTLSCSQTLNHNVMYWYQQKSSQAPKLLFHYYDKDFNNEADTPDNFQSRRPNTSFCFLDIRSPGLGDTAMYLCATSRGTDFSGELFFGEGSRLTVL.

The V and J genes are TRBV2 and TRBJ1-4, with 7 bases matching TRBD1. The CDR3 runs 16 residues. Germline CDR1 and CDR2: SNHLY and FYNNEI. The junction had 10 bases not matched to a gene; V was cut back by 6 bases and J by 3 bases. The CDR3 sequence is CASRTGTEASNEKLFF. Written as DNA, the CDR3 is TGTGCCAGCAGGACTGGGACAGAGGCATCTAATGAAAAACTGTTTTTT.

As concerns this clone: The same CDR3 also results from other DNA sequences found in this sample. The chain links TRBV4-1 to TRBJ1-1, with 8 bases fitting TRBD1. CDR1 and CDR2 (germline): MGHRA, YSYEKL. Unmatched junction bases numbered 4, after V lost 3 bases and J lost 4 bases. The CDR3 spans 14 residues. This CDR3 reads CASSQQGAGTEAFF. Here the CDR3 DNA reads TGCGCCAGCAGCCAGCAGGGGGCAGGCACTGAAGCTTTCTTT.

This sequence joins TRBV18 and TRBJ1-5, with D unclear. CDR1 is KGHSH, CDR2 LQKENI, per germline. The CDR3 consists of 16 residues. Trimming took 1 base from V and 0 from J, leaving 10 bases between them. CDR3 DNA: TGTGCCAGCTCACCACAAACGACGGGTAGCAATCAGCCCCAGCATTTT. Its translation: CASSPQTTGSNQPQHF.

The chain links TRBV2 to TRBJ1-1; the match to TRBD1 covers 9 bases. CDR3 length: 18 amino acids. V dropped 7 bases and J dropped 0; count of bases not matched to a gene: 15. The germline CDR1 and CDR2 sequences are SNHLY and FYNNEI. The CDR3 sequence is CASNVMPGQGTLNTEAFF. In DNA form, the CDR3 reads TGTGCCAGCAACGTTATGCCGGGACAGGGCACTTTGAACACTGAAGCTTTCTTT.

V and J are TRBV19 and TRBJ1-6; D is undetermined. There are 16 residues in the CDR3. V was pared by 6 bases and J by 5 bases, with 17 bases between. CDR1 LNHDA and CDR2 SQIVND come from the germline V gene (reference sequence). The CDR3 bases are TGTGCCAGTAGATTACAGCGGGAGATTCATAATTCACCCCTCCACTTT. Translated, it gives CASRLQREIHNSPLHF.

V usage is TRBV7-9 and J usage is TRBJ2-7, with D perhaps TRBD2 (5 bases). V shed 6 bases and J shed 5 bases, with 14 bases lying between them. Germline loops: CDR1 SEHNR, CDR2 FQNEAQ (reference sequence). This CDR3 region has 13 residues. Here the CDR3 reads CASSYGMRNEQYF. CDR3 nucleotide sequence: TGTGCCAGCAGTTACGGGATGCGGAACGAGCAGTACTTC.

This clone was observed a few times. The chain couples TRBV30 to TRBJ2-7; TRBD1 matches at 9 bases. CDR1 is GTSNPN, CDR2 SVGIG, per germline (reference sequence). Trimming removed 1 base from V and 7 bases from J; junction bases left unmatched: 8. The CDR3 runs to 14 residues. CDR3 sequence (DNA): TGTGCCTGGAGTGCCACAGGGGGCGCGGATGAGCAGTACTTC. It codes for CAWSATGGADEQYF.

The chain has TRBV6-5 and TRBJ2-7; D might be TRBD1 (6 bases). Germline lookup yields CDR1 MNHEY and CDR2 SVGAGI. This CDR3 region has 13 residues. The V end lost 7 bases, the J end lost 2 bases, and 12 bases lay between the germline ends. The CDR3 nucleotides read TGTGCCAGCAAACCGGACAGTCCCTACGAGCAGTACTTC. Translation: CASKPDSPYEQYF.

The chain joins TRBV3-1 (or the pseudogene TRBV3-2) to TRBJ2-3, with a weak D call TRBD2 (5 bases). Deletions cut 4 bases from V and 0 bases from J, with 11 bases between. The CDR3 runs to 15 residues. Germline loops: CDR1 LGHDT, CDR2 YNNKEL (reference sequence). The CDR3 loop reads CASSRKTGSTDTQYF. The CDR3 region has the DNA TGTGCCAGCAGCCGAAAGACGGGGAGCACAGATACGCAGTATTTT.

The chain is built from TRBV3-1 (or the pseudogene TRBV3-2) and TRBJ2-3, with a tentative D call TRBD1 (6 bases). Germline V gene sequence: CDR1 LGHDT, CDR2 YNNKEL (reference sequence). The CDR3 spans 14 residues. Deletions cut 2 bases from V and 1 base from J, with 7 bases between. This chain's CDR3 is CASSQRQGTDTQYF. In nucleotides, the CDR3 is TGTGCCAGCAGCCAAAGACAGGGCACAGATACGCAGTATTTT.

CDR3 DNA sequence: TGTGCCAGCAGTTCCCGTCTCGTGGCAGGGACCTACGAGCAGTACTTC. Encoded protein: CASSSRLVAGTYEQYF. This sequence joins TRBV6-5 and TRBJ2-7; a weak D match, TRBD1 (5 bases). The CDR3 loop spans 16 amino acids. Trimming took off 4 bases at V and 2 bases at J, with 18 bases between the two ends. Germline loops: CDR1 MNHEY, CDR2 SVGAGI.

The CDR3 here is CASSLNRGLPREQYF. In DNA form, the CDR3 reads TGTGCCAGCAGTCTAAACAGGGGGCTTCCAAGGGAGCAGTACTTC. J is TRBJ2-7 and V is TRBV6-5, with TRBD1 matching over 9 bases. Germline-derived CDR1 and CDR2 are MNHEY and SVGAGI. This CDR3 is built from 15 residues. The V and J ends lost 5 bases and 7 bases, in that order; junction bases with no gene match: 12.

The chain recombines TRBV27 with TRBJ2-1; tentatively, D is TRBD1 (5 bases). The CDR3 sequence is 15 residues long. V was pared by 5 bases and J by 4 bases, with 15 bases between. Germline-derived CDR1 and CDR2 are MNHEY and SMNVEV (reference sequence). The CDR3 DNA reads TGTGCCAGCAGTCCTCCAAACACAGGTTACAATGAGCAGTTCTTC. Protein: CASSPPNTGYNEQFF.

The rearrangement joins TRBV13 to TRBJ1-2; perhaps TRBD1 as D (6 bases). Germline loops: CDR1 PRHDT, CDR2 FYEKMQ (reference sequence). There are 15 residues in the CDR3. V shed 5 bases and J shed 3 bases, with 16 bases lying between them. The CDR3, as DNA: TGTGCCAGCAGCCAACCCGGCAGGGGCCACTATGGCTACACCTTC. Encoded protein: CASSQPGRGHYGYTF. Using reference TRBV13 and TRBJ1-2 for the parts outside the CDR3, the full variable domain is AAGVIQSPRHLIKEKRETATLKCYPIPRHDTVYWYQQGPGQDPQFLISFYEKMQSDKGSIPDRFSAQQFSDYHSELNMSSLELGDSALYFCASSQPGRGHYGYTFGSGTRLTVV.